Reported below is one T cell receptor (beta chain). Its antigen is still unknown. Deletions cut 0 bases from V and 2 bases from J, with 18 bases between. Per germline, CDR1 SGHDT and CDR2 YYEEEE. This CDR3 is 17 amino acids long. The data derive from a study of shared clonotypes between healthy human individuals. Overall study results and limits: Memory subsets generally showed lower estimated richness than naive subsets.

The study ran the assay at deep level. The table came from immunoSEQ multiplex PCR; TCRdb's copy has only in-frame clones and leaves some out. The sample contains about 1,500,000 clones, around 97% of which appear only once. The rearrangement joins TRBV5-6 to TRBJ2-7; D possibly corresponds to TRBD1 (5 bases). This TCR came from a man aged 25 to 40 in good health. Specimen: naive CD4+ T cells sorted from blood. Subset given: CD45RA+ positively selected. In DNA form, the CDR3 reads TGTGCCAGCAGCTTGGCCGGTTCCGACAGCCTACCCTACGAGCAGTACTTC. Its protein is CASSLAGSDSLPYEQYF.